These 3 T cell receptor beta chains were all obtained from the same sample, sequenced in a study of T-cell reconstitution after alpha-beta-depleted transplantation in children. Unique molecular identifiers were incorporated during preparation of the TCRbeta library. In TCRdb, the PCR reads were re-called with MiXCR into one record per CDR3 protein. The table lists a few hundred thousand distinct CDR3 sequences, about an eighth of them singletons, with over 2% in the top ten. Specimen: PBMCs, mostly from graft donor cells, collected 360 days after TCRalphabeta/CD19-depleted stem cell transplant. Receptor source: a male patient younger than 18 who had a stem cell transplant for acute myeloid leukemia, so the T cells may come from the graft donor.

This clonotype was detected a few times. V and J are TRBV5-4 and TRBJ2-2; possibly TRBD1 or TRBD2 for D (6 bases each). Germline lookup yields CDR1 SGHNT and CDR2 YYREEE (reference sequence). The CDR3 covers 16 residues. The V and J ends lost 4 bases and 2 bases respectively, with 15 bases between them. In nucleotides, the CDR3 is TGTGCCAGCAGCGATCTGGGGGGCCCCAACACCGGGGAGCTGTTTTTT. Residues: CASSDLGGPNTGELFF.

J is TRBJ2-7 and V is TRBV5-6, with unresolved D. Trimming took off 3 bases at V and 2 bases at J, with 9 bases between the two ends. Germline CDR1 is SGHDT and CDR2 is YYEEEE. CDR3 length equals 13 residues. The chain's CDR3 is CASSSSSTYEQYF. The CDR3, as DNA: TGTGCCAGCAGCTCTTCTTCTACCTACGAGCAGTACTTC. Full variable domain (outside the CDR3, taken from reference TRBV5-6 and TRBJ2-7): DAGVTQSPTHLIKTRGQQVTLRCSPKSGHDTVSWYQQALGQGPQFIFQYYEEEERQRGNFPDRFSGHQFPNYSSELNVNALLLGDSALYLCASSSSSTYEQYFGPGTRLTVT.

The chain couples TRBV30 to TRBJ2-1; D possibly corresponds to TRBD2 (5 bases). CDR1 and CDR2 (germline): GTSNPN, SVGIG (reference sequence). The CDR3 totals 14 residues. The V end lost 0 bases, the J end lost 0 bases, and 6 bases lay between the germline ends. As DNA, the CDR3 is TGTGCCTGGAGTGTAGCGGTCTCCTACAATGAGCAGTTCTTC. Translation: CAWSVAVSYNEQFF.